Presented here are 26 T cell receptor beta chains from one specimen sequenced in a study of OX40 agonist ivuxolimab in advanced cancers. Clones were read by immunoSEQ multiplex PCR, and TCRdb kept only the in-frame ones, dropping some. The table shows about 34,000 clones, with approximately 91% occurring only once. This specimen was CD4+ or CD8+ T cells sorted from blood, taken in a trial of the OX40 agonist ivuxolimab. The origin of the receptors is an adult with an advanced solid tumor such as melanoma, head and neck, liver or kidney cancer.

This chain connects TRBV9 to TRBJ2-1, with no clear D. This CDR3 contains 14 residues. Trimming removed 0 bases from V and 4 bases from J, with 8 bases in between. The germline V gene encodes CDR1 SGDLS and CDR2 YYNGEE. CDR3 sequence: CASSVGVGYNEQFF. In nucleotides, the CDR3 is TGTGCCAGCAGCGTAGGAGTGGGGTACAATGAGCAGTTCTTC.

CDR3 coding DNA: TGTGCCAGCAGTTTGGTGGGACAGGGATTGGGCAATCAGCCCCAGCATTTT. Its translation is CASSLVGQGLGNQPQHF. This chain connects TRBV28 to TRBJ1-5; TRBD1 agrees at 9 bases. The CDR3 loop spans 17 amino acids. Germline lookup yields CDR1 MDHEN and CDR2 SYDVKM. The V gene end was trimmed by 3 bases and the J gene end by 2 bases; junction bases not matched to a gene: 8.

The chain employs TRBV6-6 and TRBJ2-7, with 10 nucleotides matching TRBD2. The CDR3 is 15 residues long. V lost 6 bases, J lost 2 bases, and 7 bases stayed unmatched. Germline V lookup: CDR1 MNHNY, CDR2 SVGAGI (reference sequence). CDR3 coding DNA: TGTGCCAGCAGGCTTGGACTAGCGGTTCCCTACGAGCAGTACTTC. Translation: CASRLGLAVPYEQYF.

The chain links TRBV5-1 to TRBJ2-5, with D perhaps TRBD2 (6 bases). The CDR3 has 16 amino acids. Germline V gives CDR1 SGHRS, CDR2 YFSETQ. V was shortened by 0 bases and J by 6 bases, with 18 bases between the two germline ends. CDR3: CASSLEPGLLEKTQYF. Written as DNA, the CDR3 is TGCGCCAGCAGCTTGGAACCGGGACTCTTAGAAAAGACCCAGTACTTC.

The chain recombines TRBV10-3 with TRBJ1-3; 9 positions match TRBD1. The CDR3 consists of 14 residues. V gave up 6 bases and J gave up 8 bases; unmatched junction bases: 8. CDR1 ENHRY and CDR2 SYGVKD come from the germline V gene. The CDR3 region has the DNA TGTGCCATCAGGTCCGGGACAGGGATGGACACCATATATTTT. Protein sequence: CAIRSGTGMDTIYF.

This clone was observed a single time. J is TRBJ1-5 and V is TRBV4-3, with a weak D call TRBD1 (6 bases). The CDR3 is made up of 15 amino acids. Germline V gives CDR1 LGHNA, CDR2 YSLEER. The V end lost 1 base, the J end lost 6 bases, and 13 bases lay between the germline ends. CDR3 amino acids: CASSQARGSGQPQHF. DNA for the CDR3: TGCGCCAGCAGCCAAGCCAGGGGTTCGGGTCAGCCCCAGCATTTT.

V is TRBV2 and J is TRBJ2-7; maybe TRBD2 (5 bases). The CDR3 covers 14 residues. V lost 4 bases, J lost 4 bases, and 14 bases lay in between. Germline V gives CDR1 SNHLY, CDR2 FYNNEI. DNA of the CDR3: TGTGCCAGCAGTGCCGGGGAGATAGGGTACGAGCAGTACTTC. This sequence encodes CASSAGEIGYEQYF.

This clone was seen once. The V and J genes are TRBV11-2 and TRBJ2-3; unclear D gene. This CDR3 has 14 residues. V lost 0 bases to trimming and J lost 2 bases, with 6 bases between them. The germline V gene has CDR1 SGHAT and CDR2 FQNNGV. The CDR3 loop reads CASSLDHDTDTQYF. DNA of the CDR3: TGTGCCAGCAGCTTAGATCATGACACAGATACGCAGTATTTT.

The chain's CDR3 is CASSTREDQPQHF. For the CDR3, the DNA is TGTGCCAGCAGTACCCGGGAGGACCAACCCCAGCATTTT. V usage is TRBV6-1 and J usage is TRBJ1-5; D uncertain. CDR1 MNHNS and CDR2 SASEGT come from the germline V gene. CDR3 size: 13 residues. Trimming took off 5 bases at V and 10 bases at J, with 15 bases between the two ends.

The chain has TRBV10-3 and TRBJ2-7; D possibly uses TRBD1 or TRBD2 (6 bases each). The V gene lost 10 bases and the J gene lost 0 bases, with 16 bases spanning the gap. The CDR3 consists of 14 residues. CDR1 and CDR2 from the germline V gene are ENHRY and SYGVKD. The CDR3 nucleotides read TGTGCCACCCGGGGGCAGTCCAACTCCTACGAGCAGTACTTC. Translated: CATRGQSNSYEQYF.

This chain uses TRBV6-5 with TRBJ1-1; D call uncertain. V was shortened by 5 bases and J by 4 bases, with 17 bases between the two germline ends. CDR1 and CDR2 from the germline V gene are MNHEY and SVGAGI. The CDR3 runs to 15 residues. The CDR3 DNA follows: TGTGCCAGCAGTCCCCCCGGTCGGCGGGGCACTGAAGCTTTCTTT. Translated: CASSPPGRRGTEAFF.

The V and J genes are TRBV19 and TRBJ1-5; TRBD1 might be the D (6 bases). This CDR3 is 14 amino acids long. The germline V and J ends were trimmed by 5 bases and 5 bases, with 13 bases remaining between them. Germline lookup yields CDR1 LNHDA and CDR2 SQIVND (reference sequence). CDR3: CASSSLQGDQPQHF. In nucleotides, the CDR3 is TGTGCCAGTAGTTCTTTACAGGGCGATCAGCCCCAGCATTTT.

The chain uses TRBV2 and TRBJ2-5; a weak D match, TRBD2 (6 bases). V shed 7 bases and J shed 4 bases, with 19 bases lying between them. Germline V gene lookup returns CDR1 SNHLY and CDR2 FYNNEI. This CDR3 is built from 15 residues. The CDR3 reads CASTPEGRRIETQYF. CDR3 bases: TGTGCCAGCACCCCGGAGGGACGGAGGATAGAGACCCAGTACTTC.

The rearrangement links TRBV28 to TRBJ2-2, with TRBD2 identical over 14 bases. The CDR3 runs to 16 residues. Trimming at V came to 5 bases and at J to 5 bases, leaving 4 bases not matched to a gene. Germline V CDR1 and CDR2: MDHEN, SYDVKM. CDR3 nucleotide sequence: TGTGCCAGCAGTAACGGACTAGCGGGGGGAACCGGGGAGCTGTTTTTT. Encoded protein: CASSNGLAGGTGELFF.

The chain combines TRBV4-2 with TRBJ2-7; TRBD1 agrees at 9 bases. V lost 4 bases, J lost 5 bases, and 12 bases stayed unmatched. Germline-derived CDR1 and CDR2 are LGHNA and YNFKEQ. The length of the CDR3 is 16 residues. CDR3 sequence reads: CASSLSLTGGQNEQYF. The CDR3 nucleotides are TGTGCCAGCAGCCTCTCATTGACAGGGGGGCAAAACGAGCAGTACTTC.

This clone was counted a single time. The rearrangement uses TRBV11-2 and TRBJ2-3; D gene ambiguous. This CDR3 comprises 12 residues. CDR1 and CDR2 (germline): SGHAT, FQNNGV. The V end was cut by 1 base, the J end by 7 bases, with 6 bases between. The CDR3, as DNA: TGTGCCAGCAGCTTAGCGACCAATACGCAGTATTTT. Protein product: CASSLATNTQYF.

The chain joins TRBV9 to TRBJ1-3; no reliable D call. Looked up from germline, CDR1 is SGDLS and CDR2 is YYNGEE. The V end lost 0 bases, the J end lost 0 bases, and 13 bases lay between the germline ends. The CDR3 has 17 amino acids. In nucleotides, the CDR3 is TGTGCCAGCAGCGTAGATGAGCCAGGATTCTCTGGAAACACCATATATTTT. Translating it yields CASSVDEPGFSGNTIYF.

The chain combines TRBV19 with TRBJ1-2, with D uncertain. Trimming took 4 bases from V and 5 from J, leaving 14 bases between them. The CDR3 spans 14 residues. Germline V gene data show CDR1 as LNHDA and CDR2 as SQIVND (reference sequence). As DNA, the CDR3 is TGTGCCAGTAGTACTTCCCGTGGCGGGTATGGCTACACCTTC. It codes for CASSTSRGGYGYTF.

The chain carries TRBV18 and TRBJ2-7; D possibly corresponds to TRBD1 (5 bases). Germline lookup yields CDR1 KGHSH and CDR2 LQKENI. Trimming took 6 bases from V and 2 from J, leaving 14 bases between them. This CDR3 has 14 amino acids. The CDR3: CASSQGFPTYEQYF. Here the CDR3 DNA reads TGTGCCAGCTCCCAGGGTTTTCCGACCTACGAGCAGTACTTC.

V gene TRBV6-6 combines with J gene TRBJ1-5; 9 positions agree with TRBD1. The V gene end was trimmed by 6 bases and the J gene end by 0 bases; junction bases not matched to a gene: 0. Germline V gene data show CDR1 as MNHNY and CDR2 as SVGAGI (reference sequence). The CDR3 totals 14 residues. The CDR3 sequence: CASRGQGSNQPQHF. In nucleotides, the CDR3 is TGTGCCAGCAGGGGACAGGGTAGCAATCAGCCCCAGCATTTT.

CDR3 loop: CASSQSEERGEPNTGELFF. CDR3 DNA: TGCGCCAGCAGTCAATCGGAAGAGCGGGGGGAACCGAACACCGGGGAGCTGTTTTTT. This chain connects TRBV23-1 to TRBJ2-2; TRBD2 matches at 9 bases. TRBV23-1 falls under the ORF class, with uncertain function. The J segment lost 0 bases and the V segment lost 0 bases, leaving 8 bases of the junction unmatched. The CDR3 has 19 amino acids.

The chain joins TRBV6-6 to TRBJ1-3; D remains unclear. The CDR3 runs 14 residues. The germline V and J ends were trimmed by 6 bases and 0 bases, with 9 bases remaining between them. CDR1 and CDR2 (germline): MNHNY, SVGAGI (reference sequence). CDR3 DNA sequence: TGTGCCAGCAGAGGACGGCGCTCTGGAAACACCATATATTTT. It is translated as CASRGRRSGNTIYF.

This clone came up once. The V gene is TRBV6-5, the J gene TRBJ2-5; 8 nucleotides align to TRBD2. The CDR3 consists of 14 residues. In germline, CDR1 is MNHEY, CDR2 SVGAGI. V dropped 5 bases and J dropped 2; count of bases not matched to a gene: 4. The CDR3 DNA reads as TGTGCCAGCAGTCCTATAGCGGGGCAAGAGACCCAGTACTTC. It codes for CASSPIAGQETQYF.

CDR3 in amino acids: CASTTWGGTEAFF. CDR3 coding DNA: TGTGCCAGCACCACTTGGGGAGGGACTGAAGCTTTCTTT. The chain carries TRBV6-1 and TRBJ1-1; D remains unclear. This CDR3 contains 13 residues. V was shortened by 7 bases and J by 5 bases, with 14 bases between the two germline ends. The germline gives CDR1 MNHNS, CDR2 SASEGT.

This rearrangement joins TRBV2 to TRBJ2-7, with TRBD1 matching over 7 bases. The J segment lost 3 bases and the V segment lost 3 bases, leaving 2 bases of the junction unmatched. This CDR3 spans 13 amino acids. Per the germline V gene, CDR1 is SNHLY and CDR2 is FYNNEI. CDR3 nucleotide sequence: TGTGCCAGCAGTGAGGGGGACAGCTACGAGCAGTACTTC. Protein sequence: CASSEGDSYEQYF.

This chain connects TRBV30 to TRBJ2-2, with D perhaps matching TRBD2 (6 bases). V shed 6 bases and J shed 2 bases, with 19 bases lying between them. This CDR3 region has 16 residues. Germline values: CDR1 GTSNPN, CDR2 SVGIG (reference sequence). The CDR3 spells CACLTGTSLNTGELFF. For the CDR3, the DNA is TGTGCCTGCCTCACGGGGACTTCGCTAAACACCGGGGAGCTGTTTTTT.